This TCR beta chain is from a study of cytomegalovirus exposure and HLA in healthy donors. Per germline, CDR1 SEHNR and CDR2 FQNEAQ (reference sequence). This CDR3 region has 12 residues. Concerning this clone: The junction departs from the called germline gene at one end, perhaps through a read error.

13 Jbeta primers and 60 Vbeta primers were used for the PCR. Clones were sequenced by immunoSEQ multiplex PCR, and TCRdb holds only the in-frame ones, with some missing. This sample yields 130,000 or so clones, of which roughly 79% are seen a single time; roughly 3.1% belongs to the top ten. Sequencing was done on a sample of PBMCs. This receptor was obtained from a man aged 30 to 39 in good health and CMV-seronegative. The chain joins TRBV7-9 to TRBJ1-1, with D perhaps TRBD1 (5 bases). CDR3 protein: CSSSSGRRGAFF. CDR3 nucleotides: TGTTCCAGCAGCTCCGGTAGGAGGGGAGCTTTCTTT. Full variable domain (missing parts from reference TRBV7-9 and TRBJ1-1): DTGVSQNPRHKITKRGQNVTFRCDPISEHNRLYWYRQTLGQGPEFLTYFQNEAQLEKSRLLSDRFSAERPKGSFSTLEIQRTEQGDSAMYLCSSSSGRRGAFFGQGTRLTVV.